A few counts support the clone carrying this T cell receptor (beta chain). Its antigen is unidentified. Coverage ceases 3 residues before the CDR3 finishes, and the germline J gene fills in the end. The data belong to a study of T cell clonality in common variable immunodeficiency. Study-wide results and caveats: Reportedly, TCR beta sequences from common variable immunodeficiency showed fewer deletions and N-nucleotide insertions. Compared with controls, CVID subjects had fewer shared TCRbeta clones.

Germline V gives CDR1 SGHRS, CDR2 YFSETQ. CDR3 size: 14 residues. The V segment lost 3 bases and the J segment 1 base; nucleotides outside the gene matches: 3. Most patients and controls had Caucasian heritage. Control and CVID samples contributed equal amounts of genomic DNA. TCRdb keeps only in-frame clones here, not all; method: immunoSEQ multiplex PCR. The data show roughly 5,000 clones, with none appearing a single time. The TCR comes from a human donor with common variable immunodeficiency. Sequenced: peripheral blood mononuclear cells. This chain joins TRBV5-1 and TRBJ2-5; TRBD1 matches 7 bases. CDR3 DNA (partial): TGCGCCAGCAGCTCGACAGGGTCCCAAGAGACC. Its translation: CASSSTGSQET. The entire CDR3 protein reads CASSSTGSQETQYF.